This TCR beta chain is from a study of regulatory T cells in long-lasting Graves disease. Stated time point: newly diagnosed GD, antithyroid drugs for less than 3 months. PBMC RNA was the source of the TCR library. The sample holds many counts of this clonotype. Arm-PCR of CDR3 regions with iRepertoire HTBI primers generated TCR beta libraries. TCRdb passed the multiplex PCR reads through MiXCR, listing each CDR3 protein once. The sample has around 500,000 distinct CDR3 sequences, around 11% seen once. Losses at the gene ends were 3 bases for V and 1 base for J; bases not matched to a gene: 8. Germline V lookup: CDR1 LNHDA, CDR2 SQIVND (reference sequence). This CDR3 comprises 18 residues. This sample also appeared in a second study, on T cells in Graves' hyperthyroidism and ophthalmopathy.

Sequences were derived from peripheral blood mononuclear cells (PBMCs), sampled at new diagnosis, from a patient treated with antithyroid drugs. The gene calls are TRBV19 and TRBJ2-6, with 8 bases that match TRBD1. The TCR comes from a woman aged 30 to 39 with Graves disease. In nucleotides, the CDR3 is TGTGCCAGTAGTATCTGGTCAGGGGGCCGATCTGGGGCCAACGTCCTGACTTTC. Protein: CASSIWSGGRSGANVLTF.